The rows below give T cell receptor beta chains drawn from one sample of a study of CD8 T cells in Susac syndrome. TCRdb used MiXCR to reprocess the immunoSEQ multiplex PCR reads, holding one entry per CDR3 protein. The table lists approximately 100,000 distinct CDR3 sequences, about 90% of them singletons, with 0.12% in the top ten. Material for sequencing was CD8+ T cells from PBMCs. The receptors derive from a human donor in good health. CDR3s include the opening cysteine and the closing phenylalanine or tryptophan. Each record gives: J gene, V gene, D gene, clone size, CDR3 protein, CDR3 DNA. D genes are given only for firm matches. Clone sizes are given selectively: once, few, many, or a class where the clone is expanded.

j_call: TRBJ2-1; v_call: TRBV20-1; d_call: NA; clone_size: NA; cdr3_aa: CSARDWRDNEQFF; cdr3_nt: TGCAGTGCTAGAGATTGGCGAGACAATGAGCAGTTCTTC
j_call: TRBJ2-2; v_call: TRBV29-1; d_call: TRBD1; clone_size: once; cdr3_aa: CSVAIQGAVGELFF; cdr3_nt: TGCAGCGTTGCAATACAGGGGGCGGTCGGGGAGCTGTTTTTT
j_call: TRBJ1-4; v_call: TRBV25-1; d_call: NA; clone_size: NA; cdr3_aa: CASSEVGEKLFF; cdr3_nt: TGTGCCAGCAGTGAAGTAGGAGAAAAACTGTTTTTT
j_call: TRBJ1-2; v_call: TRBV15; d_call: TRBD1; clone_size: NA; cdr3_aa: CATSSGTESYYGYTF; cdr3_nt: TGTGCCACCAGCAGCGGGACAGAGTCATACTATGGCTACACCTTC
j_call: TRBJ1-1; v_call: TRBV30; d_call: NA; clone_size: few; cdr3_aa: CAWSVGAGNTEAFF; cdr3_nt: TGTGCCTGGAGTGTTGGGGCAGGGAACACTGAAGCTTTCTTT
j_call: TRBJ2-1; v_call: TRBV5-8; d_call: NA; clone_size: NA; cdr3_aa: CASSLGTVSIYNEQFF; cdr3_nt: TGTGCCAGCAGCCTTGGGACCGTATCTATCTACAATGAGCAGTTCTTC
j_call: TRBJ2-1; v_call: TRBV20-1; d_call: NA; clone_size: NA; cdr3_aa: CSAAQNRLPTSGEQFF; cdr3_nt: TGCAGTGCCGCACAAAACCGACTACCAACCTCGGGTGAGCAGTTCTTC
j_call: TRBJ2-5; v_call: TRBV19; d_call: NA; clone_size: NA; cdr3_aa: CASSIGGVETQYF; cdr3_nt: TGTGCCAGTAGTATTGGGGGAGTGGAGACCCAGTACTTC
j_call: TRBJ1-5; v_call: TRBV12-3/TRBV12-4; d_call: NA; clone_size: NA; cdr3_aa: CASSRSRVLKPQHF; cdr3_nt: TGTGCCAGCAGCCGTAGTAGGGTCCTAAAGCCCCAGCATTTT
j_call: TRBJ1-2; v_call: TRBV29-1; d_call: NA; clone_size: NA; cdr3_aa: CSVEEGSYGYTF; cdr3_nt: TGCAGCGTTGAAGAGGGTAGCTATGGCTACACCTTC
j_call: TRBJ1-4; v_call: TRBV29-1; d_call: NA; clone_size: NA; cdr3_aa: CSVGTFPPEKLFF; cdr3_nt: TGCAGCGTTGGGACCTTCCCTCCGGAAAAACTGTTTTTT
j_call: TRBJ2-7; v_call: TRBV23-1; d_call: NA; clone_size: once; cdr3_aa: CASSQGTGYEQYF; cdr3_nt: TGCGCCAGCAGTCAGGGCACCGGCTACGAGCAGTACTTC
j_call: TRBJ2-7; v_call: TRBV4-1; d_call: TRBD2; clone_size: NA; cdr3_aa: CASSMGLAGYEQYF; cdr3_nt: TGCGCCAGCAGCATGGGACTAGCAGGCTACGAGCAGTACTTC
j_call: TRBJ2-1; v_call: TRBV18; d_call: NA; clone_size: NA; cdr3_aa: CASSEAPVSSHEQFF; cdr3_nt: TGTGCCAGCTCAGAAGCCCCCGTCTCCAGTCATGAGCAGTTCTTC
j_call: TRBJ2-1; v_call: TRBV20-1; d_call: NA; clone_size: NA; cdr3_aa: CSASVGGLYNEQFF; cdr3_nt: TGCAGTGCTAGTGTGGGGGGACTCTACAATGAGCAGTTCTTC
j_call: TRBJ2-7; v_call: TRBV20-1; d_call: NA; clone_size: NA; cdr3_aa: CSARLKGGVFYEQYF; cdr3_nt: TGCAGTGCTAGGTTAAAAGGGGGGGTCTTCTACGAGCAGTACTTC
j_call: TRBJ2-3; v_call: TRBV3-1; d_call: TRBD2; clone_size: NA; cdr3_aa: CASSRGSLAGGRTDTQYF; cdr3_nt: TGTGCCAGCAGCAGGGGGTCACTAGCGGGGGGCCGCACAGATACGCAGTATTTT
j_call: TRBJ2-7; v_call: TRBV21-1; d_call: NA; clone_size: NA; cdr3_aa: CASSEKMGPTSGRQPYEQYF; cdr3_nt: TGTGCCAGCAGCGAAAAGATGGGGCCGACTAGCGGGAGGCAACCCTACGAGCAGTACTTC
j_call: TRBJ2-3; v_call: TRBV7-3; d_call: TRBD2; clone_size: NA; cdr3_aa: CASSYGGRADTQYF; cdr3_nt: TGTGCCAGCAGTTATGGCGGGAGAGCAGATACGCAGTATTTT
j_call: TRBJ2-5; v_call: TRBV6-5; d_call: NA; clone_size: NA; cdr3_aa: CASSTHQGPETQYF; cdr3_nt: TGTGCCAGCAGCACGCATCAGGGTCCAGAGACCCAGTACTTC
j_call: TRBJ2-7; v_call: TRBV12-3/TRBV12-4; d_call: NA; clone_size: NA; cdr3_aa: CASSLLSEQYF; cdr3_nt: TGTGCCAGCAGTTTACTCAGCGAGCAGTACTTC
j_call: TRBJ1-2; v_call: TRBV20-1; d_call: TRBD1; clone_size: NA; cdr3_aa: CRAAGGWSYTF; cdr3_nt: TGCAGGGCTGCAGGGGGTTGGAGCTACACCTTC
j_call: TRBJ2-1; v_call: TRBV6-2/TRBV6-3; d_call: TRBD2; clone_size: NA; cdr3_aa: CASSYKAGSSWNEQFF; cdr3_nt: TGTGCCAGCAGTTATAAAGCGGGAAGTAGTTGGAATGAGCAGTTCTTC
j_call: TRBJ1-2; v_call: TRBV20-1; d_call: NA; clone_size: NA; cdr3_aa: CSARVEGSYGYTF; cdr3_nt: TGCAGTGCTAGAGTTGAGGGGTCCTATGGCTACACCTTC
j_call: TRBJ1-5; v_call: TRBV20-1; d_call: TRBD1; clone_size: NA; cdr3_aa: CSAGTGGNQPQHF; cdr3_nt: TGCAGTGCTGGAACAGGGGGGAATCAGCCCCAGCATTTT
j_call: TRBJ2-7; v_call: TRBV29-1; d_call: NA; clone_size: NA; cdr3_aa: CSVETYRGKEQYF; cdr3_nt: TGCAGCGTTGAGACCTATCGGGGTAAGGAGCAGTACTTC
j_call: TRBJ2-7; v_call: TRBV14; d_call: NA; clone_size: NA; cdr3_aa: CASSPHPFYEQYF; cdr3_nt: TGTGCCAGCAGCCCCCACCCCTTCTACGAGCAGTACTTC
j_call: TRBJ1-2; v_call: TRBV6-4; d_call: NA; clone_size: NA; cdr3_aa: CASSDSSGVEGYTF; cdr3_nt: TGTGCCAGCAGTGACTCGTCAGGGGTAGAGGGCTACACCTTC
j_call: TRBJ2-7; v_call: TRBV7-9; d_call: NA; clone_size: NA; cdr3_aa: CASSRVDEQYF; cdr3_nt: TGTGCCAGCAGCCGGGTGGACGAGCAGTACTTC
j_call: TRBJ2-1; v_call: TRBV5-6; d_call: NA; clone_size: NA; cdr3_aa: CASSASWSSYNEQFF; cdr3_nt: TGTGCCAGCAGCGCTTCGTGGAGCTCCTACAATGAGCAGTTCTTC
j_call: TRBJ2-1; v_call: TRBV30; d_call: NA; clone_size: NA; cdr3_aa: CAWVKRKRNEQFF; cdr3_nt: TGTGCCTGGGTAAAAAGAAAGCGGAATGAGCAGTTCTTC
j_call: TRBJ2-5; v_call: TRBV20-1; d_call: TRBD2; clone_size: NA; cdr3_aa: CSARGPGLAGSVETQYF; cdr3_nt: TGCAGTGCTAGAGGCCCGGGACTAGCGGGATCCGTAGAGACCCAGTACTTC
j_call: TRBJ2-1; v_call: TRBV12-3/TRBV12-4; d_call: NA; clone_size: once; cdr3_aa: CASSPRVFNEQFF; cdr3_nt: TGTGCCAGCAGTCCCCGGGTTTTTAATGAGCAGTTCTTC
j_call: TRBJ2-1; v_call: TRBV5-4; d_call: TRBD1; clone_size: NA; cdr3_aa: CASSLPPGQNNEQFF; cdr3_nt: TGTGCCAGCAGCCTCCCTCCGGGACAGAACAATGAGCAGTTCTTC
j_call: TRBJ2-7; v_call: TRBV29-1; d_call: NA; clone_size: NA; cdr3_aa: CSVEFSGGRGKYEQYF; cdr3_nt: TGCAGCGTTGAGTTCAGTGGCGGCAGGGGCAAGTACGAGCAGTACTTC
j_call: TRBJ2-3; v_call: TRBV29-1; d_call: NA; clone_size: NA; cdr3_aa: CSVELSTDTQYF; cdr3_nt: TGCAGCGTTGAACTTAGCACAGATACGCAGTATTTT
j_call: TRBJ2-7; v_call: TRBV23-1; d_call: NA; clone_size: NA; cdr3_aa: CASNKGSERDHEQYF; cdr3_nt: TGCGCCAGCAATAAGGGGTCGGAGCGAGACCACGAGCAGTACTTC
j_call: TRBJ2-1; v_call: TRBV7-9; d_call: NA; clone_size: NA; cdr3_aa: CASRSPRDGLLGNEQFF; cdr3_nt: TGTGCCAGCAGAAGTCCCCGGGACGGACTACTAGGGAATGAGCAGTTCTTC
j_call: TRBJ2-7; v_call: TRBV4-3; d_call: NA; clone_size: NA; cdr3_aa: CASSQHRQGRDEQYF; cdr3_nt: TGCGCCAGCAGCCAACACCGACAGGGGAGGGACGAGCAGTACTTC
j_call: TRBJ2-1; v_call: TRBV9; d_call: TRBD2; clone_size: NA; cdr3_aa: CASSVVGTSSAREQFF; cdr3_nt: TGTGCCAGCAGCGTAGTCGGGACTAGCTCAGCGCGGGAGCAGTTCTTC
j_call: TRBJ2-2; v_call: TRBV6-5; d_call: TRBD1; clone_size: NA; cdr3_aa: CASSYYQPGQGAPGELFF; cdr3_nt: TGTGCCAGCAGTTACTATCAACCGGGACAGGGGGCACCCGGGGAGCTGTTTTTT